This T cell receptor beta chain came from a study of T cell responses to AZD1222 COVID-19 vaccine (dated by TCRdb to the early 2020s). In the study overall: AZD1222 recipients with second doses at about 4 weeks or about 12 weeks were pooled, because spike-specific TCR depth and breadth did not differ between schedules. TCR sequencing covered some 250 trial participants: some 210 given two doses of AZD1222 and 26 given two doses of MenACWY control vaccine. Trial participants were enrolled by age into subgroups of 18-55, 56-69 and 70-plus years, and roughly 150, 30 and 60 TCR-sequenced participants, respectively, were included in these subgroups. What the research found in general, with its limitations: In the small 56-69-year group, the increase in depth fell short of significance, most likely because of low power. After two AZD1222 doses, spike-specific TCR breadth and depth were significantly higher than at day 0 and than in MenACWY recipients. Participants were mostly white British and included more females than males, and it was suggested by the authors that clonal diversity may have been underestimated. Vaccine-associated CD4 TCRs spanned the whole spike protein, with dominant responses in regions 160-218 and 743-854. Only a handful of AZD1222 recipients were SARS-CoV-2 seropositive at baseline, limiting conclusions about previously exposed vaccinees. Epitopes outside the regions mutated in the B.1.351 and B.1.1.7 variants were reportedly recognized by nearly half of the unique spike-specific TCRs. Because no samples from the day 14 peak response were available, repertoires could be characterized only after the peak T cell response.

From the cysteine up to the phenylalanine, the CDR3 has a length of 12 residues. Only the CDR3 region is kept as DNA, spanning 36 bases read in frame from base 1. Via the germline V gene, CDR1 is SGHNT and CDR2 YENEEA. The germline ends are 8 bases apart after V is trimmed by 4 bases and J by 5 bases. According to the study, the label for this sample's time point signals: baseline before first vaccination. Vaccinee samples were obtained from the UK trials COV001 and COV002, which included a single-blind randomized controlled phase 2/3 trial of AZD1222 (ChAdOx1 nCoV-19) in healthy adults. For TCRbeta chain sequencing, PBMC samples from trial participants were taken at day 0 and at day 28 after the second dose. This clone came up once. It lacks a known antigen. No base quality information exists; no much larger clone differs at one position. The CDR3 regions of human TCRbeta chains were subjected to immunosequencing. On the study's bioinformatics: Repertoire TCRs were matched against a reference library of SARS-CoV-2-specific TCRs generated with the MIRA antigen-specificity platform. Breadth was defined as the fraction of unique TCRs that were SARS-CoV-2-associated. Depth was defined as the fraction of total T cells that were SARS-CoV-2-associated. Using the MIRA data, each spike-specific TCR was assigned both to the spike region to which the TCR was reactive and to a CD4 or CD8 class. Log10-transformed breadth and depth values were compared by one-way ANOVA with Sidak's multiple comparisons tests. The table comes from immuneACCESS by way of TCRdb, which keeps in-frame sequences with V and J called. Part of the clones is missing from these tables; in studies checked, under half for an unresolved V gene and the rest for unknown reasons. The D gene and trimming were derived from the DNA, and the V and J assignments and clone size from that table. This sample has around 130,000 clones in its table, and 94% of those were observed once. Of the sample, roughly 6.6% falls within the top ten clones.

The chain joins TRBV11-3 to TRBJ1-2; the D gene is perhaps TRBD1, from 5 matching bases. This specimen was peripheral blood, taken on day 0 of AZD1222 vaccination. The receptor was isolated from an adult in good health. The CDR3 amino acid sequence is: CASSSRGYGYTF. The DNA sequence is given as TGTGCCAGCAGCTCTAGGGGTTATGGCTACACCTTC.